A single sample is the source of the 25 T cell receptor beta chains below, sequenced in a study of cytomegalovirus exposure and HLA in healthy donors. The PCR made use of 60 Vbeta and 13 Jbeta primers. The data were produced by immunoSEQ multiplex PCR, yet TCRdb's version contains in-frame clones alone and is incomplete. This sample yields over 90,000 clones, of which 60% to 85% are seen a single time; under 4.5% belongs to the top ten. The sample comprised PBMCs. The receptor set was obtained from a man aged 50 to 59 in good health and CMV-seropositive.

As DNA, the CDR3 is TGTGCCATCAGTGACGACAGGATCCAAGAGACCCAGTACTTC. Translated, it gives CAISDDRIQETQYF. The gene calls are TRBV10-3 and TRBJ2-5; D perhaps matches TRBD1 (6 bases). V was shortened by 3 bases and J by 1 base, with 9 bases between the two germline ends. Germline V CDR1 and CDR2: ENHRY, SYGVKD. CDR3 length equals 14 residues.

This clone was recorded a few times. This sequence joins TRBV28 and TRBJ2-4, with D possibly being TRBD1 (6 bases). This CDR3 has 14 residues. In germline, CDR1 is MDHEN, CDR2 SYDVKM. The V end was cut by 7 bases, the J end by 6 bases, with 16 bases between. In DNA, the CDR3 is TGTGCCAGCACTGAGACAGGTTCAATAAACATTCAGTACTTC. This sequence encodes CASTETGSINIQYF.

As to this clone: Sequence at one end of the junction differs from germline and may be a read error. The gene calls are TRBV7-3 and TRBJ2-1, with D perhaps TRBD1 or TRBD2 (5 bases each). Germline-derived CDR1 and CDR2 are SGHTA and FQGTGA. The CDR3 contains 13 residues. CDR3 sequence (DNA): TGTGCAAGCAGGGAGTCGGCCTACAATGAGCAGTTCTTC. This translates into CASRESAYNEQFF.

J is TRBJ1-3 and V is TRBV19; 12 bases are a match to TRBD1. The germline CDR1 and CDR2 sequences are LNHDA and SQIVND (reference sequence). The CDR3 has 20 amino acids. V dropped 5 bases and J dropped 4; count of bases not matched to a gene: 18. The DNA for the CDR3 is TGTGCCAGTAGTCCCCTACTAGGGACAGGGGGCCGTCTGGGAGGAAACACCATATATTTT. It encodes CASSPLLGTGGRLGGNTIYF.

This rearrangement joins TRBV9 to TRBJ1-2, with TRBD1 matching over 10 bases. J lost 4 bases, V lost 2 bases, and 5 bases had no gene match. The germline gives CDR1 SGDLS, CDR2 YYNGEE. This CDR3 spans 15 amino acids. CDR3 loop: CASSVGQGGFYGYTF. In DNA form, the CDR3 reads TGTGCCAGCAGCGTCGGACAGGGGGGATTCTATGGCTACACCTTC.

The J gene is TRBJ2-7, the V gene TRBV7-9; 12 nucleotides match TRBD2. This CDR3 is 13 amino acids long. V shed 5 bases and J 13 bases; nucleotides not matched to a gene: 9. The germline CDR1 and CDR2 sequences are SEHNR and FQNEAQ (reference sequence). The DNA of the CDR3 is TGTGCCAGCAGCACAGGACTAGCGGGGACCGGCTACTTC. Its protein is CASSTGLAGTGYF.

The chain has TRBV9 and TRBJ2-3, with 7 bases matching TRBD2. V shed 3 bases and J 3 bases; nucleotides not matched to a gene: 10. CDR1 is SGDLS and CDR2 is YYNGEE in the germline V gene. The CDR3 has 16 residues. The CDR3 loop is CASSASPGLTTDTQYF. The CDR3 DNA sequence: TGTGCCAGCAGCGCCAGCCCGGGACTAACGACAGATACGCAGTATTTT. The whole variable domain, remainder taken from reference TRBV9 and TRBJ2-3, is DSGVTQTPKHLITATGQRVTLRCSPRSGDLSVYWYQQSLDQGLQFLIQYYNGEERAKGNILERFSAQQFPDLHSELNLSSLELGDSALYFCASSASPGLTTDTQYFGPGTRLTVL.

The chain couples TRBV4-1 to TRBJ2-2, with 11 bases lining up with TRBD1. The CDR3 runs 15 residues. V shed 3 bases and J 6 bases; nucleotides not matched to a gene: 3. CDR1 MGHRA and CDR2 YSYEKL come from the germline V gene. CDR3 in amino acids: CASSQDRGRAGELFF. The CDR3 region has the DNA TGCGCCAGCAGCCAGGACAGGGGGCGAGCCGGGGAGCTGTTTTTT.

This clone was recorded once. V gene TRBV4-3 combines with J gene TRBJ2-1, with D possibly matching TRBD2 (6 bases). Germline CDR1 is LGHNA and CDR2 is YSLEER. The CDR3 contains 16 residues. Trimming took off 1 base at V and 9 bases at J, with 19 bases between the two ends. CDR3 residues: CASSQGIIGRRAEQFF. The CDR3 nucleotides read TGCGCCAGCAGCCAAGGGATAATAGGGCGGAGGGCTGAGCAGTTCTTC.

The rearrangement joins TRBV7-6 to TRBJ2-5; 9 bases align to TRBD1. The germline V gene encodes CDR1 SGHVS and CDR2 FNYEAQ. Losses at the gene ends were 5 bases for V and 1 base for J; bases not matched to a gene: 2. The CDR3 is 14 amino acids. DNA of the CDR3: TGTGCCAGCAGCCTGGACAGGGGCCAAGAGACCCAGTACTTC. Translation: CASSLDRGQETQYF.

The V call is TRBV27, the J call TRBJ2-5; 8 bases align to TRBD2. The CDR3 length is 18 residues. Trimming at V came to 0 bases and at J to 2 bases, leaving 11 bases not matched to a gene. Germline values: CDR1 MNHEY, CDR2 SMNVEV (reference sequence). DNA of the CDR3: TGTGCCAGCAGTTTATCAAGGCTAGCGGGTGCCACTCAAGAGACCCAGTACTTC. As protein: CASSLSRLAGATQETQYF.

The V call is TRBV5-5, the J call TRBJ1-5, with D perhaps matching TRBD1 (5 bases). Germline V gives CDR1 SGHKS, CDR2 YYEKEE (reference sequence). This CDR3 spans 15 amino acids. V lost 2 bases and J lost 6, with 15 bases in between. The CDR3 loop is CASSLMRQGGQPQHF. The CDR3 DNA is TGTGCCAGCAGCTTAATGAGGCAGGGTGGTCAGCCCCAGCATTTT.

The chain carries TRBV6-1 and TRBJ2-5, with 10 bases that match TRBD2. Per germline, CDR1 MNHNS and CDR2 SASEGT. V lost 5 bases, J lost 1 base, and 4 bases stayed unmatched. The CDR3 covers 15 residues. The CDR3 spells CASSPASGSQETQYF. The CDR3 coding sequence is TGTGCCAGCAGTCCGGCTAGCGGGAGCCAAGAGACCCAGTACTTC.

The V call is TRBV19, the J call TRBJ2-5; D possibly corresponds to TRBD1 (6 bases). The CDR3 is 15 amino acids. The germline V and J ends were trimmed by 4 bases and 1 base, with 13 bases remaining between them. Germline CDR1 LNHDA, CDR2 SQIVND (reference sequence). In DNA, the CDR3 is TGTGCCAGTAGTAAGCGACGGGACACCCAAGAGACCCAGTACTTC. This sequence encodes CASSKRRDTQETQYF.

The rearrangement uses TRBV11-2 and TRBJ1-3; D unresolved. The CDR3 contains 12 residues. The germline V gene encodes CDR1 SGHAT and CDR2 FQNNGV. V dropped 1 base and J dropped 11 bases, with 9 bases sitting between them. CDR3 protein: CASSLGGKAIYF. CDR3 nucleotides: TGTGCCAGCAGCTTAGGCGGGAAGGCCATATATTTT. Full variable domain (missing parts from reference TRBV11-2 and TRBJ1-3): EAGVAQSPRYKIIEKRQSVAFWCNPISGHATLYWYQQILGQGPKLLIQFQNNGVVDDSQLPKDRFSAERLKGVDSTLKIQPAKLEDSAVYLCASSLGGKAIYFGEGSWLTVV.

V and J are TRBV19 and TRBJ1-1; D might be TRBD1 (6 bases). The V gene lost 6 bases and the J gene lost 1 base, with 12 bases spanning the gap. The CDR3 loop spans 14 amino acids. Germline loops: CDR1 LNHDA, CDR2 SQIVND (reference sequence). The DNA of the CDR3 is TGTGCCAGTAGGAAGGGGGTTCCGAACACTGAAGCTTTCTTT. Protein product: CASRKGVPNTEAFF.

This sequence joins TRBV6-1 and TRBJ2-5; 11 bases align to TRBD2. Germline V gives CDR1 MNHNS, CDR2 SASEGT. The trim removed 4 bases at V and 0 bases at J, leaving 7 bases unmatched. This CDR3 has 17 residues. CDR3 residues: CASSAGLAERYQETQYF. The CDR3 DNA follows: TGTGCCAGCAGTGCGGGACTAGCGGAGAGGTACCAAGAGACCCAGTACTTC.

This chain connects TRBV7-2 to TRBJ1-1; no clear D gene. The germline V gene encodes CDR1 SGHTA and CDR2 FQGNSA. CDR3 length equals 13 residues. Trimming cost V 5 bases and J 4 bases, with 11 bases left between them. This CDR3 is CASSQRVFTEAFF. The CDR3 DNA follows: TGTGCCAGCAGCCAACGCGTTTTCACTGAAGCTTTCTTT.

The V and J genes are TRBV27 and TRBJ1-1; no firm D call. CDR1 and CDR2 (germline): MNHEY, SMNVEV (reference sequence). V lost 6 bases to trimming and J lost 1 base, with 12 bases between them. The CDR3 is 14 amino acids. The CDR3 reads CASSLRSGNTEAFF. The CDR3 DNA reads as TGTGCCAGCAGCCTCCGATCGGGGAACACTGAAGCTTTCTTT.

This chain uses TRBV5-1 with TRBJ2-3; 10 bases fit TRBD1. The CDR3 has 19 residues. Germline V gene lookup returns CDR1 SGHRS and CDR2 YFSETQ. J lost 1 base, V lost 5 bases, and 16 bases had no gene match. The DNA for the CDR3 is TGCGCCAGCAGACAACCGGGACAGGGGAGATCGAGCGGCACAGATACGCAGTATTTT. Its protein is CASRQPGQGRSSGTDTQYF.

The rearrangement uses TRBV19 and TRBJ2-2, with 10 bases identical to TRBD2. J was trimmed by 3 bases and V by 4 bases; bases with no gene match: 5. The length of the CDR3 is 16 residues. From germline, CDR1 is LNHDA and CDR2 SQIVND (reference sequence). The CDR3: CASSKGLAVYTGELFF. The CDR3 bases are TGTGCCAGTAGTAAAGGACTAGCGGTCTACACCGGGGAGCTGTTTTTT.

This chain connects TRBV9 to TRBJ1-6, with 8 bases identical to TRBD1. The germline gives CDR1 SGDLS, CDR2 YYNGEE. The CDR3 is made up of 17 amino acids. Germline trimming cut 3 bases from V and 5 bases from J; bases unmatched to any gene: 10. CDR3 loop: CASSGARGRLNNSPLHF. DNA for the CDR3: TGTGCCAGCAGCGGTGCCAGGGGGCGCCTAAATAATTCACCCCTCCACTTT.

This clone came up a few times. The rearrangement links TRBV10-2 to TRBJ2-3, with TRBD2 identical over 11 bases. V shed 6 bases and J 5 bases; nucleotides not matched to a gene: 4. Germline V CDR1 and CDR2: WSHSY, SAAADI. There are 14 residues in the CDR3. The CDR3 protein is CASRLAGVGDTQYF. For the CDR3, the DNA is TGCGCCAGCAGACTAGCGGGAGTTGGAGATACGCAGTATTTT.

The V and J genes are TRBV5-1 and TRBJ1-1; 8 bases match TRBD1. The CDR3 has 13 amino acids. J lost 5 bases, V lost 3 bases, and 3 bases had no gene match. The germline gives CDR1 SGHRS, CDR2 YFSETQ. CDR3: CASSSTGETEAFF. CDR3 nucleotides: TGCGCCAGCAGCTCGACAGGGGAAACTGAAGCTTTCTTT.

V and J are TRBV7-3 and TRBJ2-3, with D possibly being TRBD1 (5 bases). The CDR3 loop spans 14 amino acids. Germline CDR1 and CDR2: SGHTA and FQGTGA. The V end lost 5 bases, the J end lost 3 bases, and 12 bases lay between the germline ends. The CDR3 sequence is CASSPQGLTDTQYF. Here the CDR3 DNA reads TGTGCCAGCAGCCCCCAGGGCTTGACAGATACGCAGTATTTT.